Listed below are T cell receptor beta chains from one sample, sequenced in a study of CD8 T cells in ankylosing spondylitis. TCRdb passed the 5' RACE reads through MiXCR, listing each CDR3 protein once. The table has 25,000 to 35,000 distinct CDR3 sequences, about 7% seen once; the top ten hold about 10%. The sequenced sample consisted of blood, either unsorted or a sorted T cell fraction (not recorded which). These receptors all stem from a male donor with ankylosing spondylitis or in good health (not recorded which). CDR3s include the opening cysteine and the closing phenylalanine or tryptophan. A D gene is named only where the DNA matches it firmly. Clone sizes are given selectively: once, few, many, or a class where the clone is expanded.

many	TRBV7-3	-	TRBJ2-7	TGTGCCAGCAGCTTAACGAACGGTGGGGAGCAGTACTTC	CASSLTNGGEQYF
many	TRBV18	-	TRBJ2-3	TGTGCCAGCTCACTAACCCAGGGGGATACGCAGTATTTT	CASSLTQGDTQYF
many	TRBV10-3	-	TRBJ2-5	TGTGCCATCAGTGACCTCGGGGTGAGAGAGACCCAGTACTTC	CAISDLGVRETQYF
many	TRBV12-3/TRBV12-4	-	TRBJ2-5	TGTGCCAGCAGTCTTTTAGCGCCACAGGGAGAGACCCAGTACTTC	CASSLLAPQGETQYF
many	TRBV20-1	-	TRBJ2-3	TGCAGTGCAGCGGTAGGGGGCACAGATACGCAGTATTTT	CSAAVGGTDTQYF
many	TRBV29-1	-	TRBJ2-3	TGCAGCGTTGAAGACTGGATACGCACAGATACGCAGTATTTT	CSVEDWIRTDTQYF
many	TRBV7-2	-	TRBJ2-1	TGTGCCAGCAGCTTAGGGCAGGGTGGTGAGCAGTTCTTC	CASSLGQGGEQFF
many	TRBV28	-	TRBJ2-7	TGTGCCAGCAGTAGTCCGGGTTCCTACGAGCAGTACTTC	CASSSPGSYEQYF
few	TRBV12-1	-	TRBJ2-7	TGTGCCAGCGGCCCCGGGCCTAGCTACGAGCAGTACTTC	CASGPGPSYEQYF
many	TRBV5-6	TRBD1	TRBJ2-2	TGTGCCAGCAGCAGGGGACAGGGGAAAAACCCCGGGGAGCTGTTTTTT	CASSRGQGKNPGELFF
medium-sized	TRBV12-3/TRBV12-4	-	TRBJ2-4	TGTGCCAGCGGCCCGGGGGTAGCCAAAAACATTCAGTACTTC	CASGPGVAKNIQYF
many	TRBV18	-	TRBJ2-7	TGTGCCAGCTCACCAGACAGCTCCTACGAGCAGTACTTC	CASSPDSSYEQYF
many	TRBV5-1	TRBD2	TRBJ2-1	TGCGCCAGCAGCTTGGGACTAGCGGGAGTGGGCTCCTACAATGAGCAGTTCTTC	CASSLGLAGVGSYNEQFF
many	TRBV6-1	-	TRBJ1-5	TGTGCCAGCAAGGAACCGATTGGCAGGTATAGCAATCAGCCCCAGCATTTT	CASKEPIGRYSNQPQHF
many	TRBV5-6	TRBD1	TRBJ2-5	TGTGCCAGCAGCAGGACAGGGGGCCAAGAGACCCAGTACTTC	CASSRTGGQETQYF
many	TRBV6-5	-	TRBJ2-3	TGTGCCAGCAGTTACGGCGGCACAGATACGCAGTATTTT	CASSYGGTDTQYF
many	TRBV5-1	TRBD2	TRBJ2-7	TGCGCCAGCAGCTTGGACGGGAGGGACGCCTACGAGCAGTACTTC	CASSLDGRDAYEQYF
many	TRBV5-5	-	TRBJ2-7	TGTGCCAGCAGCCCGGGCCCATTCTACGAGCAGTACTTC	CASSPGPFYEQYF
many	TRBV14	-	TRBJ1-4	TGTGCCAGCAGCGGATTCCAGGGTGGTGGTGAAAAACTGTTTTTT	CASSGFQGGGEKLFF
many	TRBV28	TRBD1	TRBJ1-2	TGTGCCAGCAGTCTGCCGGGGACAGGGGTTTACGGCTACACCTTC	CASSLPGTGVYGYTF
-	TRBV5-2	-	TRBJ2-6	TGTGCCATCCGCCCAGGGCTTGGGGCCAACGTCCTGACTTTC	CAIRPGLGANVLTF
many	TRBV4-1	TRBD2	TRBJ2-3	TGCGCCAGCAGCCAAGATCAGGTGGGAGGGAGCGCCTTCACAAGGACGCAGTATTTT	CASSQDQVGGSAFTRTQYF
few	TRBV11-2	-	TRBJ2-3	TGTGCCAGCAGCTTAGAAGCAGGCACAGATACGCAGTATTTT	CASSLEAGTDTQYF
many	TRBV9	TRBD2	TRBJ2-1	TGTGCCAGCAGCTCTAGCCAGGTAGCGGGAGTGCATGAGCAGTTCTTC	CASSSSQVAGVHEQFF
-	TRBV29-1	-	TRBJ2-3	TGCAGCGTTGAAGATCAGGGTATTAGTACGGATACGCAGTATTTT	CSVEDQGISTDTQYF
many	TRBV6-5	TRBD1	TRBJ1-2	TGTGCCAGCAGTTACGGACCGGGACAGGGTAACTATGGCTACACCTTC	CASSYGPGQGNYGYTF
many	TRBV9	-	TRBJ1-5	TGTGCCAGCAGCCGCGGGCAGTTCAATCAGCCCCAGCATTTT	CASSRGQFNQPQHF
many	TRBV2	-	TRBJ2-5	TGTGCCAGCAGTGAAGCGCGGGGAGGGGGCGTGGAGACCCAGTACTTC	CASSEARGGGVETQYF
many	TRBV10-3	-	TRBJ2-5	TGTGCCATCAGTGAGGGCCAAGAGACCCAGTACTTC	CAISEGQETQYF
few	TRBV5-6	-	TRBJ2-1	TGTGCCAGCAGCTTAGCCGGGATAAGGGGCCTGTTCTTC	CASSLAGIRGLFF
many	TRBV5-1	-	TRBJ2-1	TGCGCCAGCAGCTTGTCTTCTAGCGCGGCCTACAATGAGCAGTTCTTC	CASSLSSSAAYNEQFF
many	TRBV5-4	-	TRBJ2-7	TGTGCCAGCAGCGTTCAGGGGGGACCGACCTACGAGCAGTACTTC	CASSVQGGPTYEQYF
many	TRBV12-3/TRBV12-4	-	TRBJ2-1	TGTGCCAGCAGGTCCGCAGGGGCCCCCTACAATGAGCAGTTCTTC	CASRSAGAPYNEQFF
many	TRBV14	TRBD1	TRBJ1-6	TGTGCCAGCAGCGGGACAGCCAATTCACCCCTCCACTTT	CASSGTANSPLHF
-	TRBV28	-	TRBJ1-5	TGTGCCAGCAGTTCGGGACGGGGCCCTTATAGCAATCAGCCCCAGCATTTT	CASSSGRGPYSNQPQHF
many	TRBV3-1	-	TRBJ1-1	TGTGCCAGCAGCCGGGTCTCGAAAGGGCGAGCCACTGAAGCTTTCTTT	CASSRVSKGRATEAFF
many	TRBV28	-	TRBJ2-1	TGTGCCAGCAGCCCATCCCTGGGTGAGCAGTTCTTC	CASSPSLGEQFF
few	TRBV6-1	-	TRBJ2-3	TGTGCCAGCAGCACTAGTAGTACAGATACGCAGTATTTT	CASSTSSTDTQYF
many	TRBV5-1	-	TRBJ1-2	TGCGCCAGCAGCTTGCAGGGTTCACCCGATGGCTACACCTTC	CASSLQGSPDGYTF
many	TRBV12-3/TRBV12-4	TRBD1	TRBJ1-2	TGTGCCAGCAGTCGAACCCGGGACAGCTATGGTGGCTACACCTTC	CASSRTRDSYGGYTF
once	TRBV12-3/TRBV12-4	TRBD1	TRBJ1-5	TGTGCCAGCAGTCAACGGACAGGGCGAGGCAATCAGCCCCAGCATTTT	CASSQRTGRGNQPQHF
many	TRBV7-7	-	TRBJ2-2	TGTGCTAGCAGCTTAGCACCCCGGACCGGGGAGCTGTTTTTT	CASSLAPRTGELFF
many	TRBV5-1	TRBD2	TRBJ2-5	TGCGCCAGCATCCCACTAGCGGGAGGGGAAGAGACCCAGTACTTC	CASIPLAGGEETQYF
many	TRBV4-1	TRBD1	TRBJ2-7	TGCGCCAGCAGCCAAGCGGGACAGGGATCCTACGAGCAGTACTTC	CASSQAGQGSYEQYF
many	TRBV18	-	TRBJ2-5	TGTGCCAGCTCACCCCTGGATGAGACCCAGTACTTC	CASSPLDETQYF
medium-sized	TRBV5-1	-	TRBJ2-1	TGCGCCAGCAGCTTAGCAGGGGCAACCTACAATGAGCAGTTCTTC	CASSLAGATYNEQFF
many	TRBV20-1	-	TRBJ2-5	TGCAGTGGCTGGAAAGAGACCCAGTACTTC	CSGWKETQYF
medium-sized	TRBV7-6	TRBD2	TRBJ2-2	TGTGCCAGCAGCTTAGTAGCGGGAGGGACCGGGGAGCTGTTTTTT	CASSLVAGGTGELFF
-	TRBV9	-	TRBJ2-2	TGTGCCAGCAGCACAGCCACCGGGGAGCTGTTTTTT	CASSTATGELFF
many	TRBV7-2	-	TRBJ2-7	TGTGCCAGCAGACAAACCTACGAGCAGTACTTC	CASRQTYEQYF
many	TRBV18	TRBD1	TRBJ2-1	TGTGCCAGCTCACCCGGACAGGGGGTGGACAATGAGCAGTTCTTC	CASSPGQGVDNEQFF
-	TRBV20-1	-	TRBJ2-3	TGCAGTGCTAGAGATCCGTGGGAGGGACACCCCACAGGTACGCAGTATTTT	CSARDPWEGHPTGTQYF
medium-sized	TRBV5-1	TRBD1	TRBJ2-2	TGCGCCAGCAGCTCGGGACAGGGTCACGCCGGGGAGCTGTTTTTT	CASSSGQGHAGELFF
many	TRBV4-2	TRBD1	TRBJ1-6	TGTGCCAGCAGCGGGGACAGCTATAATTCACCCCTCCACTTT	CASSGDSYNSPLHF
many	TRBV29-1	TRBD1	TRBJ2-3	TGCAGCGCGGTCGGACAGGGGGAGACAGATACGCAGTATTTT	CSAVGQGETDTQYF
many	TRBV5-5	-	TRBJ1-1	TGTGCCAGCAGCGGGTGGGGGGCGCGGGTCCCTGAAGCTTTCTTT	CASSGWGARVPEAFF
large	TRBV28	-	TRBJ2-7	TGTGCCAGCAGCGTTAGCCGGGACTCGTCCTACGAGCAGTACTTC	CASSVSRDSSYEQYF